These 10 T cell receptor beta chains were sequenced from one sample in a study of blood T cells in healthy people across ages (dated by TCRdb to between 2014 and 2017). Library construction relied on 5' RACE. TCRdb records Illumina HiSeq 2500 as the sequencer. A second PCR of roughly 7 to 12 cycles was run with a J-beta primer mix and a sample-barcoded 5' primer. TCRdb reanalyzed the raw reads on its own, using fastp at Q25 for trimming and MiXCR for clone calling, and kept in-frame beta chains. CDR3 protein duplicates are merged, each entry listing the most common genes and DNA. This sample has 1,300,000 or so distinct CDR3 sequences in its table, and 55% to 75% of those were observed once. The ten largest clonotypes hold under 8.5% of the sample. Sequencing was done on a sample of blood. These receptors were obtained from a man between 18 and 35 years old in good health.

The chain carries TRBV27 and TRBJ2-7, with a possible D match to TRBD2 (5 bases). Germline values: CDR1 MNHEY, CDR2 SMNVEV (reference sequence). The V end was cut by 6 bases, the J end by 10 bases, with 25 bases between. The CDR3 runs 15 residues. This CDR3 reads CASSYQPGSLMSQYF. CDR3 coding DNA: TGTGCCAGCAGCTACCAACCGGGATCATTGATGTCCCAGTACTTC.

The rearrangement joins TRBV29-1 to TRBJ1-1; weak D call: TRBD1 (5 bases). Germline assignment: CDR1 SQVTM and CDR2 ANQGSEA. V lost 4 bases and J 8 bases, leaving 17 bases between the germline ends. The CDR3 spans 13 residues. DNA of the CDR3: TGCAGCGTTGTAGGGACCTATAACGTCGAAGCTTTCTTT. Translated: CSVVGTYNVEAFF.

The V gene is TRBV11-2, the J gene TRBJ2-5, with a weak D call TRBD2 (6 bases). Trimming took off 4 bases at V and 3 bases at J, with 12 bases between the two ends. The CDR3 is made up of 14 amino acids. The germline V gene has CDR1 SGHAT and CDR2 FQNNGV. CDR3 bases: TGTGCCAGCAGCTATCTTGGCGGGAAAGAGACCCAGTACTTC. Its protein is CASSYLGGKETQYF.

The chain carries TRBV7-9 and TRBJ2-3, with 12 bases lining up with TRBD2. This CDR3 region has 17 residues. Germline values: CDR1 SEHNR, CDR2 FQNEAQ (reference sequence). V shed 4 bases and J 0 bases; nucleotides not matched to a gene: 5. The DNA of the CDR3 is TGTGCCAGCAGCTCCCGGACTAGCGGGGAAAGCACAGATACGCAGTATTTT. It encodes CASSSRTSGESTDTQYF.

The CDR3 reads CASSWTGIAGELFF. The CDR3 region has the DNA TGTGCCAGCAGCTGGACAGGGATCGCCGGGGAGCTGTTTTTT. V is TRBV5-6 and J is TRBJ2-2; 8 bases match TRBD1. Germline CDR1 and CDR2: SGHDT and YYEEEE. This CDR3 has 14 amino acids. J was trimmed by 6 bases and V by 3 bases; bases with no gene match: 4.

This clonotype occurred a few times. The CDR3 coding sequence is TGCAGTGCGCCCCGATCGAACGCCTACAATGAGCAGTTCTTC. Encoded protein: CSAPRSNAYNEQFF. The gene calls are TRBV20-1 and TRBJ2-1; no clear D. Trimming cost V 6 bases and J 2 bases, with 14 bases left between them. The CDR3 runs 14 residues. Germline CDR1 and CDR2: DFQATT and SNEGSKA (reference sequence).

The chain is built from TRBV21-1 and TRBJ2-2; whether TRBD2, the table's D call, matches the DNA was not checked. TRBV21-1 is an annotated pseudogene. CDR3 length equals 15 residues. CDR3 in amino acids: CASSMGRMNTGELFF. The CDR3 DNA reads as TGTGCCAGCAGCATGGGCCGAATGAACACCGGGGAGCTGTTTTTT.

V and J are TRBV20-1 and TRBJ1-6, with D possibly matching TRBD1 (6 bases). Trimming left V 3 bases short and J 4 bases short, with 13 bases between. The CDR3 is made up of 15 amino acids. The germline V gene encodes CDR1 DFQATT and CDR2 SNEGSKA (reference sequence). The CDR3, as DNA: TGCAGTGCTAGGGGGGGCTGGGCGTATAATTCACCCCTCCACTTT. This codes for CSARGGWAYNSPLHF.

This sequence joins TRBV6-5 and TRBJ2-4, with D possibly matching TRBD2 (5 bases). With the DNA end fitting TRBJ2-5 better, the J assignment may be wrong. This CDR3 comprises 13 residues. Germline V gene data show CDR1 as MNHEY and CDR2 as SVGAGI. CDR3 region: CASSTDLGETQYF. The CDR3 nucleotides are TGTGCCAGCAGTACGGACTTGGGGGAGACCCAGTACTTC.

V gene TRBV3-1 combines with J gene TRBJ2-1, with 10 bases identical to TRBD2. The junction had 7 bases not matched to a gene; V was cut back by 3 bases and J by 8 bases. The CDR3 consists of 15 residues. CDR1 LGHDT and CDR2 YNNKEL come from the germline V gene (reference sequence). DNA of the CDR3: TGTGCCAGCAGCCAGTTCCTAGCGGGAGTGGATGAGCAGTTCTTC. This sequence encodes CASSQFLAGVDEQFF.